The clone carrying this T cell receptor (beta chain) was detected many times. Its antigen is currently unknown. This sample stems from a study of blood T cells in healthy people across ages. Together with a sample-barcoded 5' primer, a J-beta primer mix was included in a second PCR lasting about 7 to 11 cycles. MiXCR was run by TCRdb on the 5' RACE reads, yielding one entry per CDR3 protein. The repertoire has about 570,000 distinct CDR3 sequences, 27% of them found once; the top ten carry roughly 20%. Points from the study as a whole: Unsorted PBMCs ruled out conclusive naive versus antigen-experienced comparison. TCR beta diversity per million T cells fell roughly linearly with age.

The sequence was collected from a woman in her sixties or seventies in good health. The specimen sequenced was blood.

CDR3 sequence (DNA): TGTGCCAGCAGCGTAGAACAGGAGTCAGATACGCAGTATTTT. It codes for CASSVEQESDTQYF. The rearrangement uses TRBV9 and TRBJ2-3; D may be TRBD1 (5 bases). The CDR3 contains 14 residues. Trimming shortened V by 0 bases and J by 4 bases, and 9 bases separated the two germline ends. Germline CDR1 SGDLS, CDR2 YYNGEE.